Listed below are T cell receptor beta chains from one sample, sequenced in a study of T-cell memory formation after mild COVID-19. TCRdb used MiXCR to reprocess the 5' RACE reads, holding one entry per CDR3 protein. Here the sample spans approximately 51,000 distinct CDR3 sequences, 9.3% being singletons. Source material: PBMCs or a T cell subset sorted from them (not recorded which). These receptors all stem from an adult woman who had mild COVID-19 (a few samples of this study predate the infection). Cell type and time point are not known. CDR3s include the opening cysteine and the closing phenylalanine or tryptophan. Each record gives: J gene, clone size, D gene, V gene, CDR3 DNA, CDR3 protein. D genes are given only for firm matches. Only some rows state a clone size, as once, few, many or a class for expanded clones.

TRBJ2-2	few	.	TRBV2	TGTGCCAGTCAAACAGGGCCCGGGGAGCTGTTTTTT	CASQTGPGELFF
TRBJ2-1	.	TRBD2	TRBV19	TGTGCCAGTAGTACCTCCAGACTAGCGGGAGGGCCCTCCGATGAGCAGTTCTTC	CASSTSRLAGGPSDEQFF
TRBJ1-2	few	TRBD1	TRBV7-2	TGTGCCAGCAGCCCCCGACAGGGGCTCTCCTATGGCTACACCTTC	CASSPRQGLSYGYTF
TRBJ1-1	few	.	TRBV27	TGTGCCACCTCTCGGGGTTCCATGAACACTGAAGCTTTCTTT	CATSRGSMNTEAFF
TRBJ1-2	.	TRBD1	TRBV2	TGTGCCACCGGGACAGGGGGCGGCTATGGCTACACCTTC	CATGTGGGYGYTF
TRBJ1-1	few	TRBD1	TRBV20-1	TGCAGTGCTTACAGGGGCGGGGACACTGAAGCTTTCTTT	CSAYRGGDTEAFF
TRBJ1-1	many	TRBD1	TRBV20-1	TGCAGTGCTAGAGGGACAGGGGACACTGAAGCTTTCTTT	CSARGTGDTEAFF
TRBJ2-3	.	.	TRBV12-3/TRBV12-4	TGTGCCAGCCGGGGGCTGGGGGTAAAAGGTGATACGCAGTATTTT	CASRGLGVKGDTQYF
TRBJ2-5	many	.	TRBV5-6	TGTGCCAGCAGCCCTGCCGGGAGCACCCAGACCCAGTACTTC	CASSPAGSTQTQYF
TRBJ2-5	.	.	TRBV20-1	TGCAGTGCTAGAGATATTCTGTCTGGGGGGCCCGAAGAGACCCAGTACTTC	CSARDILSGGPEETQYF
TRBJ1-5	many	.	TRBV12-3/TRBV12-4	TGTGCCAGCTCTCTTGGCAGGTACAATCAGCCCCAGCATTTT	CASSLGRYNQPQHF
TRBJ1-4	few	.	TRBV4-3	TGCGCCAGCAGCCAGAACCAGGGGCTTAATGAAAAACTGTTTTTT	CASSQNQGLNEKLFF
TRBJ2-7	many	.	TRBV9	TGTGCCAGCAGCGCCAGGGTCGGGAGCTACGAGCAGTACTTC	CASSARVGSYEQYF
TRBJ2-1	few	TRBD2	TRBV6-2/TRBV6-3	TGTGCCAGCACGGCGGGAGGTACCTCCTACAATGAGCAGTTCTTC	CASTAGGTSYNEQFF
TRBJ2-7	few	TRBD2	TRBV20-1	TGCAGTGCTAGACCCCCGGGAGGGGTCAACGAGCAGTACTTC	CSARPPGGVNEQYF
TRBJ1-2	.	.	TRBV19	TGTGCCAGTAGTATTTTGGCTAACTATGGCTACACCTTC	CASSILANYGYTF
TRBJ1-2	few	.	TRBV28	TGTGCCAGCAAAGTCGAAGGAACAGGGAACTATGGCTACACCTTC	CASKVEGTGNYGYTF
TRBJ2-7	many	TRBD1	TRBV5-6	TGTGCCAGCAGCTCCCGCGGACAGGCCTACGAGCAGTACTTC	CASSSRGQAYEQYF
TRBJ2-5	few	TRBD1	TRBV4-2	TGTGCCAGCAGCCAAGATACCACTAGACTCAGGGGGGAGACCCAGTACTTC	CASSQDTTRLRGETQYF
TRBJ1-2	.	.	TRBV11-2	TGTGCCAGCAGCTTCAACGGGGCGGTCCGTTACACCTTC	CASSFNGAVRYTF
TRBJ2-1	.	.	TRBV7-3	TGTGCCAGCAGTTCAAGTGGGGAGCAGTTCTTC	CASSSSGEQFF
TRBJ1-1	.	.	TRBV30	TGTGCCTGGAGATGGAACAGGGTTCGCACTGAAGCTTTCTTT	CAWRWNRVRTEAFF
TRBJ1-2	few	.	TRBV29-1	TGCAGCGTTGAAGCCAGGGACTATGGCTACACCTTC	CSVEARDYGYTF
TRBJ2-1	many	.	TRBV5-1	TGCGCCAGCAGCTTGGACAAGGGGCCCAATGAGCAGTTCTTC	CASSLDKGPNEQFF
TRBJ1-4	.	TRBD1	TRBV5-1	TGCGCCAGCAGCTACCAGGGGGCCGCAACTAATGAAAAACTGTTTTTT	CASSYQGAATNEKLFF
TRBJ2-2	many	.	TRBV12-3/TRBV12-4	TGTGCCAGCAGTTTGGTAGGCGCCACCGGGGAGCTGTTTTTT	CASSLVGATGELFF
TRBJ2-3	many	.	TRBV12-3/TRBV12-4	TGTGCCAGCAGTTTCGGGGACACAGATACGCAGTATTTT	CASSFGDTDTQYF
TRBJ2-5	many	TRBD2	TRBV20-1	TGCAGTGCTAGGTGGTCGGGGGGAGCAGTAGAGACCCAGTACTTC	CSARWSGGAVETQYF
TRBJ2-1	.	.	TRBV19	TGTGCCAGTAGTATGGAATCTAGTAACCCCTACAATGAGCAGTTCTTC	CASSMESSNPYNEQFF
TRBJ2-3	many	.	TRBV24-1	TGTGCCACCAGTGGACTAACAGATACGCAGTATTTT	CATSGLTDTQYF
TRBJ2-7	few	.	TRBV25-1	TGTGCCAGCAGTGAATTGCAGGAGCAGTACTTC	CASSELQEQYF
TRBJ1-1	.	.	TRBV29-1	TGCAGCGGAGCCTCTTTGAACACTGAAGCTTTCTTT	CSGASLNTEAFF
TRBJ2-7	many	TRBD2	TRBV6-5	TGTGCCAGCAGTACCACTAGCGGGAGCTTCGAGCAGTACTTC	CASSTTSGSFEQYF
TRBJ2-2	few	TRBD2	TRBV7-2	TGTGCCAGCAGCCTAGTGGGGCTTAGCGGGAGCGCTACCGGGGAGCTGTTTTTT	CASSLVGLSGSATGELFF
TRBJ1-5	.	.	TRBV5-1	TGCGCCAGCAGGCCAGGGGTGGATCAGCCCCAGCATTTT	CASRPGVDQPQHF
TRBJ2-7	.	TRBD1	TRBV4-1	TGCGCCAGCAGCACACTTCGCAAGGACAGGAATTACGAGCAGTACTTC	CASSTLRKDRNYEQYF
TRBJ2-7	once	TRBD1	TRBV2	TGTGCCAGCAGGGAACTGACAGGGGCATCCTACGAGCAGTACTTC	CASRELTGASYEQYF
TRBJ2-4	many	TRBD2	TRBV10-3	TGTGCCTCCACTAGCGGGGGGACCAAAAACATTCAGTACTTC	CASTSGGTKNIQYF
TRBJ2-6	many	.	TRBV20-1	TGCAGTGCTAGAGAAGGGTCTGGGGCCAACGTCCTGACTTTC	CSAREGSGANVLTF
TRBJ2-1	medium-sized	.	TRBV24-1	TGTGCCACCAGTGAGGTGGCGTGGGATGAGCAGTTCTTC	CATSEVAWDEQFF
TRBJ2-3	many	.	TRBV24-1	TGTGCCACCAGTGATTTGGGCAACACAGATACGCAGTATTTT	CATSDLGNTDTQYF
TRBJ1-1	few	.	TRBV7-9	TGTGCCAGCAGCTCAGGACGGTCTAACACTGAAGCTTTCTTT	CASSSGRSNTEAFF
TRBJ2-3	.	.	TRBV6-4	TGTGCCAGCAGTGACTCCCCCAAACAGGGTGGCGCGCAGTATTTT	CASSDSPKQGGAQYF
TRBJ1-4	once	.	TRBV3-1	TGTGCCAGCAGCCAACAGAATAATGAAAAACTGTTTTTT	CASSQQNNEKLFF
TRBJ2-7	.	.	TRBV11-2	TGTGCCAGCAGCTTAGAGGGGTCCGGGATCTACGAGCAGTACTTC	CASSLEGSGIYEQYF
TRBJ2-2	few	TRBD2	TRBV5-1	TGCGCCAGCAGCTTCTCGCGGGAGCCCACCGGGGAGCTGTTTTTT	CASSFSREPTGELFF